Listed below are T cell receptor beta chains from one sample, sequenced in a study of T cells in Graves' hyperthyroidism and ophthalmopathy. One entry per CDR3 protein results from TCRdb running MiXCR on the multiplex PCR reads. Of some 620,000 distinct CDR3 sequences in the sample, roughly 17% were seen once. Sequencing used blood. Receptors originate from a woman aged 30 to 39 with Graves' hyperthyroidism. The CDR3 runs from the conserved cysteine through the conserved F or W. The order of the fields is CDR3 length, clone size, V gene, J gene, CDR3 protein. For some rows the clone size is stated as once, few or many, or as a class when expanded; others skip it.

length: 15
size: many
V: TRBV6-2/TRBV6-3
J: TRBJ1-5
CDR3: CASSPTGVRNQPQHF

length: 15
size: few
V: TRBV3-1
J: TRBJ2-1
CDR3: CASTGLAGGYNEQFF

length: 15
size: many
V: TRBV2
J: TRBJ1-5
CDR3: CASSVGQIINQPQHF

length: 13
size: many
V: TRBV13
J: TRBJ1-2
CDR3: CASSPGPFYGYTF

length: 14
size: -
V: TRBV6-5
J: TRBJ1-1
CDR3: CASSYSIMNTEAFF

length: 15
size: -
V: TRBV6-6
J: TRBJ2-3
CDR3: CASSYSAGGADTQYF

length: 16
size: many
V: TRBV27
J: TRBJ2-6
CDR3: CASSSRQGASANVLTF

length: 14
size: -
V: TRBV20-1
J: TRBJ2-6
CDR3: CSADRSGMANVLTF

length: 15
size: few
V: TRBV6-1
J: TRBJ2-5
CDR3: CASSESTRGVETQYF

length: 15
size: -
V: TRBV5-4
J: TRBJ2-3
CDR3: CASSFQAGVADTQYF

length: 15
size: -
V: TRBV5-6
J: TRBJ2-1
CDR3: CASRLQGGLNNEQFF

length: 14
size: -
V: TRBV28
J: TRBJ1-4
CDR3: CASRAAGGNEKLFF

length: 14
size: -
V: TRBV12-3/TRBV12-4
J: TRBJ1-5
CDR3: CANIQRVSNQPQHF

length: 14
size: -
V: TRBV18
J: TRBJ1-1
CDR3: CASSPGAGAGEAFF

length: 15
size: -
V: TRBV5-1
J: TRBJ2-2
CDR3: CASSLEGWFTGELFF

length: 13
size: many
V: TRBV20-1
J: TRBJ1-1
CDR3: CSARRPGNTEAFF

length: 14
size: few
V: TRBV6-1
J: TRBJ2-1
CDR3: CASGRGSYVFEQFF

length: 13
size: -
V: TRBV12-3/TRBV12-4
J: TRBJ2-4
CDR3: CASGGQTINIQYF

length: 14
size: -
V: TRBV10-3
J: TRBJ1-2
CDR3: CAISEGTDRDGYTF

length: 15
size: -
V: TRBV9
J: TRBJ1-5
CDR3: CASSAGGEGNQPQHF

length: 14
size: many
V: TRBV11-2
J: TRBJ2-7
CDR3: CASRPTGGRYEQYF

length: 12
size: -
V: TRBV3-1
J: TRBJ2-5
CDR3: CASSQGEETRYF

length: 15
size: -
V: TRBV2
J: TRBJ2-1
CDR3: CASSTPLGMGNEQFF

length: 15
size: -
V: TRBV5-1
J: TRBJ1-2
CDR3: CASSFSRDAGSGYTF

length: 14
size: -
V: TRBV7-2
J: TRBJ2-2
CDR3: CASRETGDTGELFF

length: 14
size: -
V: TRBV9
J: TRBJ1-4
CDR3: CASSVGSRREKLFF

length: 14
size: many
V: TRBV27
J: TRBJ2-4
CDR3: CASSPWTGGGIQYF

length: 15
size: -
V: TRBV6-1
J: TRBJ2-3
CDR3: CATRIRDRIPDTQYF

length: 15
size: -
V: TRBV20-1
J: TRBJ1-1
CDR3: CSARGQPGGNTEAFF

length: 15
size: many
V: TRBV28
J: TRBJ2-1
CDR3: CASRPRSGPHNEQFF

length: 13
size: many
V: TRBV28
J: TRBJ2-1
CDR3: CASSPESSNEQFF

length: 15
size: -
V: TRBV7-6
J: TRBJ2-7
CDR3: CASSLSAGGSDEQYF

length: 13
size: many
V: TRBV28
J: TRBJ2-7
CDR3: CASIGTLSYEQYF

length: 16
size: many
V: TRBV24-1
J: TRBJ2-1
CDR3: CATSDPTSGRINEQFF

length: 14
size: few
V: TRBV6-1
J: TRBJ1-2
CDR3: CASRRQGKNYGYTF

length: 15
size: many
V: TRBV7-2
J: TRBJ2-7
CDR3: CASSLAPTRTYEQYF

length: 14
size: -
V: TRBV29-1
J: TRBJ2-7
CDR3: CSVAGREGGYEQYF

length: 16
size: -
V: TRBV7-3
J: TRBJ1-1
CDR3: CASSLFGVTDNTEAFF

length: 14
size: few
V: TRBV20-1
J: TRBJ2-1
CDR3: CSARETGLNNEQFF

length: 12
size: many
V: TRBV3-1
J: TRBJ2-5
CDR3: CASPGQTATQYF

length: 13
size: few
V: TRBV2
J: TRBJ1-3
CDR3: CASTGGSGNTIYF

length: 11
size: -
V: TRBV6-2/TRBV6-3
J: TRBJ2-2
CDR3: CASHFTGELFF

length: 14
size: many
V: TRBV7-2
J: TRBJ2-5
CDR3: CASSHRDFGETQYF

length: 13
size: many
V: TRBV11-3
J: TRBJ1-1
CDR3: CASSLGLRDMAFF

length: 17
size: -
V: TRBV4-1
J: TRBJ2-3
CDR3: CASSHGGQGADKDTQYF

length: 15
size: -
V: TRBV27
J: TRBJ1-2
CDR3: CASSQTPPGDYGYTF

length: 17
size: -
V: TRBV6-1
J: TRBJ2-1
CDR3: CASSDIDTRGVYNEQFF

length: 14
size: many
V: TRBV18
J: TRBJ1-2
CDR3: CASSPTGGDYGYTF

length: 12
size: many
V: TRBV20-1
J: TRBJ1-2
CDR3: CSAVDGNYGYTF